This T cell receptor (beta chain) originates from a study of beta chain features in type 1 diabetes (dated 2018 in TCRdb). For context, the study as a whole: No differences in mean age, gender distribution, total cell number or subset yield were found between patients and healthy donors. A total of approximately 100,000,000 sorted cells were examined across all samples, and the number of cells per subset was strongly correlated with RNA yield. The study compared TCRB repertoires of sorted circulating CD4+ T cell subsets between recently diagnosed type 1 diabetes patients and matched healthy donors. Regulatory and stem cell-like memory subsets were obtained from only 8 patients and roughly eight healthy donors, while naive and central memory subsets were obtained from all 28 donors. On the study overall, not on this receptor specifically: Patients with type 1 diabetes made fewer insertions and deleted more nucleotides at VDJ recombination sites, implying thymic rearrangement abnormalities. Because the HLA sub-analyses included only small numbers of individuals, any influence of HLA type on TCRB rearrangement was left unresolved. The naive, central memory and regulatory TCRB repertoires appeared to resemble one another more closely among patients than among healthy donors. A moderate but significant shortening of TCRB CDR3 length was observed in type 1 diabetes patients in all four CD4+ subsets. Sequencing cDNA rather than genomic DNA could over-represent highly expressing activated cells, although activation and CD3 levels did not differ between groups. Shorter templates might be favored by PCR, yet because patient and control samples were amplified and corrected together, any such skew would affect both groups equally.

From the cysteine through the phenylalanine, the CDR3 covers 15 amino acids. Only the CDR3 portion is preserved as DNA: 45 bases, with reading frame beginning at the first base. Per the germline V gene (reference sequence), SGHNT is the CDR1 and YYREEE is the CDR2. Here V drops 2 bases and J drops 0 bases, and the junction holds 2 bases not matched to any gene. There are a few counts of this clone. It lacks a known antigen. The sample holds no much larger clone one base away, and base qualities are not on file. The entire isolated RNA was reverse transcribed using the High Capacity cDNA Reverse Transcription Kit, and thus expressed TCRB transcripts were sequenced. Deep immunoSEQ sequencing was performed on naive, central memory and regulatory T cell samples, with an average of about 3.57 million total reads per sample. Sorted cells were lysed in RLT buffer, and RNA was extracted using DNase-treated RNeasy Micro or Mini kits according to cell number. To prevent cross-contamination, every cell subset was processed on its own, while patient and healthy donor samples were processed together. The immunoSEQ multiplex PCR was used to amplify TCRB sequences from cDNA, generating 87-bp fragments that spanned the CDR3 region. The amplicons were sequenced using the Illumina HiSeq platform. Per the authors' processing: PCR bias was corrected computationally using synthetic template baselines, and reads within Hamming distance 2 were collapsed, with unmergeable singletons discarded. Reads were aligned against IMGT to assign V, D and J genes, CDR3 length and insertions or deletions at six rearrangement sites. Within each subset, clonotype counts were normalized to sorted cell number, after which true diversity and Gini coefficients were computed with the tcR R package. The overlap coefficient, calculated on TCRB nucleotide sequences, was used to quantify repertoire sharing. Out-of-frame TCRB sequences from naive cells were analyzed as a proxy for the pre-selection repertoire. TCRdb took this table from immuneACCESS and kept in-frame rearrangements with V and J called. Such tables lack part of the clones; where checked against another copy, unresolved V genes explain under half of the gap, and the rest is unexplained. V, J and clone size derive from that table, while D and trimming were established from the DNA sequence. Here the sample has about 300,000 clones; approximately 15% occur a single time. The ten largest clones represent roughly 0.016% of the sample.

Each donor gave one peripheral blood draw, averaging roughly 120 mL, which was collected into heparinised tubes. Using a panel that included CD45RO, CCR7, CD25, CD127, CD95 and CD27, naive, central memory, regulatory and stem cell-like memory CD4+ T cells were sorted on a BD FACSAria II. A purity above 95% was achieved for all sorted populations. PBMCs were isolated right away by Lymphoprep density gradient centrifugation and were stained directly, without culture. So that batch effects would be minimized, each experiment stained and sorted samples in pairs, pairing one healthy donor with one patient.

Input material: naive CD4+ T cells from blood. The cell subset or site label on this specimen signifies: true naive CD4+ T cells. The TCR originated in a woman aged 18-30 years with type 1 diabetes. The chain is encoded by TRBV5-4 joined to TRBJ1-2, and 9 junctional nucleotides match TRBD1. The DNA reads TGTGCCAGCAGCTTACAGGGGGCGGCTAACTATGGCTACACCTTC. It translates as CASSLQGAANYGYTF.